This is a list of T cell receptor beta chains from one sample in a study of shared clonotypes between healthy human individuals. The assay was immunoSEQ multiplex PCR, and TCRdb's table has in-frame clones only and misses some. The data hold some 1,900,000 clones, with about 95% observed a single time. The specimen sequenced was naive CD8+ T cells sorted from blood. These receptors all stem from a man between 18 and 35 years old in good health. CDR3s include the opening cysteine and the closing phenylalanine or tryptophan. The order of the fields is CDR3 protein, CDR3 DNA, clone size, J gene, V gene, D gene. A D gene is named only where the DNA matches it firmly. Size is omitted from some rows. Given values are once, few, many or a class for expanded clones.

CDR3 protein: CASSGNMGLAGGPYNEQFF
CDR3 DNA: TGTGCCAGCAGTGGAAACATGGGACTAGCGGGAGGTCCCTACAATGAGCAGTTCTTC
clone size: NA
J gene: TRBJ2-1
V gene: TRBV2
D gene: TRBD2

CDR3 protein: CASSLSRNNSPLHF
CDR3 DNA: TGTGCCAGCAGCCTGTCCAGAAATAATTCACCCCTCCACTTT
clone size: NA
J gene: TRBJ1-6
V gene: TRBV5-8
D gene: NA

CDR3 protein: CASRLTGTVPYEQYF
CDR3 DNA: TGTGCCAGCAGACTGACCGGGACAGTCCCCTACGAGCAGTACTTC
clone size: NA
J gene: TRBJ2-7
V gene: TRBV28
D gene: TRBD1

CDR3 protein: CASSPTTGAAFF
CDR3 DNA: TGTGCCAGCAGCCCAACGACAGGGGCAGCTTTCTTT
clone size: NA
J gene: TRBJ1-1
V gene: TRBV7-9
D gene: TRBD1

CDR3 protein: CASSLGRSGSSYEQYF
CDR3 DNA: TGCGCCAGCAGCTTAGGTCGGTCCGGCAGCTCCTACGAGCAGTACTTC
clone size: NA
J gene: TRBJ2-7
V gene: TRBV5-1
D gene: NA

CDR3 protein: CASSIRDGRTEAFF
CDR3 DNA: TGTGCCAGCAGTATCAGGGATGGGAGGACTGAAGCTTTCTTT
clone size: few
J gene: TRBJ1-1
V gene: TRBV27
D gene: NA

CDR3 protein: CASSYSTASYEQYF
CDR3 DNA: TGTGCCAGCAGTTACTCGACAGCTTCCTACGAGCAGTACTTC
clone size: NA
J gene: TRBJ2-7
V gene: TRBV6-5
D gene: NA

CDR3 protein: CASSLERLYEQYF
CDR3 DNA: TGTGCCAGCAGCTTAGAACGACTGTACGAGCAGTACTTC
clone size: NA
J gene: TRBJ2-7
V gene: TRBV7-6
D gene: NA

CDR3 protein: CASRLSSYNSPLHF
CDR3 DNA: TGTGCCAGCAGGCTGAGCTCCTATAATTCACCCCTCCACTTT
clone size: NA
J gene: TRBJ1-6
V gene: TRBV7-9
D gene: NA

CDR3 protein: CASSLGTGTTYEQYF
CDR3 DNA: TGTGCCAGCAGCCTTGGGACAGGGACGACTTACGAGCAGTACTTC
clone size: NA
J gene: TRBJ2-7
V gene: TRBV7-3
D gene: TRBD1

CDR3 protein: CASSYGTRDTQYF
CDR3 DNA: TGTGCCAGCAGCTACGGGACTAGAGATACGCAGTATTTT
clone size: NA
J gene: TRBJ2-3
V gene: TRBV6-5
D gene: TRBD2

CDR3 protein: CASSHAVKEPEAFF
CDR3 DNA: TGCGCCAGCAGCCATGCCGTGAAGGAGCCTGAAGCTTTCTTT
clone size: NA
J gene: TRBJ1-1
V gene: TRBV4-1
D gene: NA

CDR3 protein: CACYTAEAFF
CDR3 DNA: TGTGCCTGCTACACCGCTGAAGCTTTCTTT
clone size: NA
J gene: TRBJ1-1
V gene: TRBV30
D gene: NA

CDR3 protein: CASSYGGAKNIQYF
CDR3 DNA: TGTGCCAGCAGCTATGGGGGCGCCAAAAACATTCAGTACTTC
clone size: NA
J gene: TRBJ2-4
V gene: TRBV5-6
D gene: NA

CDR3 protein: CASSTSGAYNEQFF
CDR3 DNA: TGTGCCAGTAGTACTAGCGGGGCCTACAATGAGCAGTTCTTC
clone size: NA
J gene: TRBJ2-1
V gene: TRBV19
D gene: TRBD2

CDR3 protein: CASSELRGLNTEAFF
CDR3 DNA: TGCGCCAGCAGTGAGTTAAGGGGCTTGAACACTGAAGCTTTCTTT
clone size: NA
J gene: TRBJ1-1
V gene: TRBV10-1
D gene: NA

CDR3 protein: CASSPGTANTGELFF
CDR3 DNA: TGTGCCAGCTCACCCGGGACAGCGAACACCGGGGAGCTGTTTTTT
clone size: once
J gene: TRBJ2-2
V gene: TRBV18
D gene: TRBD1

CDR3 protein: CASSDLFSYEQYF
CDR3 DNA: TGTGCCAGTAGTGACCTGTTTTCGTACGAGCAGTACTTC
clone size: once
J gene: TRBJ2-7
V gene: TRBV19
D gene: NA

CDR3 protein: CASSALAGEPYNEQFF
CDR3 DNA: TGTGCCAGCAGCGCACTAGCGGGAGAACCCTACAATGAGCAGTTCTTC
clone size: NA
J gene: TRBJ2-1
V gene: TRBV7-2
D gene: TRBD2

CDR3 protein: CASSLGQGGEKLFF
CDR3 DNA: TGTGCCAGCAGCCTCGGACAGGGTGGTGAAAAACTGTTTTTT
clone size: NA
J gene: TRBJ1-4
V gene: TRBV7-9
D gene: TRBD1

CDR3 protein: CAWSVLAHNEQFF
CDR3 DNA: TGTGCCTGGAGTGTACTGGCCCACAATGAGCAGTTCTTC
clone size: once
J gene: TRBJ2-1
V gene: TRBV30
D gene: NA

CDR3 protein: CASSPPDTGPYQETQYF
CDR3 DNA: TGTGCCAGCTCACCACCGGATACAGGGCCGTACCAAGAGACCCAGTACTTC
clone size: NA
J gene: TRBJ2-5
V gene: TRBV18
D gene: NA

CDR3 protein: CASSPGLFQAGELFF
CDR3 DNA: TGTGCCAGCAGCCCGGGACTGTTTCAGGCCGGGGAGCTGTTTTTT
clone size: NA
J gene: TRBJ2-2
V gene: TRBV9
D gene: NA

CDR3 protein: CASRSRDSTHNEQFF
CDR3 DNA: TGTGCCAGCAGATCCAGGGACAGTACCCACAATGAGCAGTTCTTC
clone size: NA
J gene: TRBJ2-1
V gene: TRBV25-1
D gene: TRBD1

CDR3 protein: CASSLLGSQMEKLFF
CDR3 DNA: TGTGCCAGCAGTCTCTTAGGATCCCAAATGGAAAAACTGTTTTTT
clone size: NA
J gene: TRBJ1-4
V gene: TRBV2
D gene: NA

CDR3 protein: CASSAATSGPTYEQYF
CDR3 DNA: TGTGCCAGCAGTGCCGCGACTAGCGGCCCAACCTACGAGCAGTACTTC
clone size: NA
J gene: TRBJ2-7
V gene: TRBV6-1
D gene: TRBD2

CDR3 protein: CASSPAGTSGREPYEQYF
CDR3 DNA: TGTGCCAGCAGCCCGGCCGGGACTAGCGGGAGGGAACCCTACGAGCAGTACTTC
clone size: NA
J gene: TRBJ2-7
V gene: TRBV7-2
D gene: TRBD2

CDR3 protein: CASSEGQGPTYEQYF
CDR3 DNA: TGTGCCAGCAGTGAAGGGCAGGGCCCAACCTACGAGCAGTACTTC
clone size: NA
J gene: TRBJ2-7
V gene: TRBV2
D gene: NA

CDR3 protein: CASVPGTLYGYTF
CDR3 DNA: TGTGCCAGCGTTCCCGGGACACTTTATGGCTACACCTTC
clone size: NA
J gene: TRBJ1-2
V gene: TRBV5-8
D gene: NA

CDR3 protein: CASSPNYEQYF
CDR3 DNA: TGTGCCAGCAGCCCGAACTACGAGCAGTACTTC
clone size: few
J gene: TRBJ2-7
V gene: TRBV7-9
D gene: NA

CDR3 protein: CASSYAAHTDTQYF
CDR3 DNA: TGTGCCAGCAGTTACGCGGCTCACACTGATACGCAGTATTTT
clone size: NA
J gene: TRBJ2-3
V gene: TRBV6-5
D gene: NA

CDR3 protein: CASSLRTENYEQYF
CDR3 DNA: TGCGCCAGCAGCTTGCGGACAGAAAACTACGAGCAGTACTTC
clone size: NA
J gene: TRBJ2-7
V gene: TRBV5-1
D gene: NA

CDR3 protein: CASSLGQETQYF
CDR3 DNA: TGTGCCAGCAGCTTGGGGCAGGAGACCCAGTACTTC
clone size: NA
J gene: TRBJ2-5
V gene: TRBV7-8
D gene: NA

CDR3 protein: CASSLARGNTGELFF
CDR3 DNA: TGCGCCAGCAGCTTGGCCAGGGGCAATACCGGGGAGCTGTTTTTT
clone size: NA
J gene: TRBJ2-2
V gene: TRBV5-1
D gene: NA

CDR3 protein: CASSSRTSGRANEQFF
CDR3 DNA: TGTGCCAGCAGTTCCCGAACTAGCGGGAGGGCAAATGAGCAGTTCTTC
clone size: NA
J gene: TRBJ2-1
V gene: TRBV27
D gene: TRBD2

CDR3 protein: CASSSTGLGQPQHF
CDR3 DNA: TGTGCCAGCAGCTCCACAGGGTTGGGTCAGCCCCAGCATTTT
clone size: NA
J gene: TRBJ1-5
V gene: TRBV7-8
D gene: NA

CDR3 protein: CASSLVEQGFDTQYF
CDR3 DNA: TGTGCCAGCAGCTTGGTTGAACAGGGGTTTGATACGCAGTATTTT
clone size: NA
J gene: TRBJ2-3
V gene: TRBV5-4
D gene: TRBD1

CDR3 protein: CASSLGVGYTF
CDR3 DNA: TGTGCCAGCAGCTTGGGGGTTGGCTACACCTTC
clone size: once
J gene: TRBJ1-2
V gene: TRBV5-6
D gene: NA

CDR3 protein: CASSLGQGLSYEQYF
CDR3 DNA: TGTGCCAGCAGTTTAGGACAGGGGCTTTCCTACGAGCAGTACTTC
clone size: NA
J gene: TRBJ2-7
V gene: TRBV6-5
D gene: TRBD1

CDR3 protein: CASSHPRDNTDTQYF
CDR3 DNA: TGTGCCAGCAGCCACCCCCGGGACAACACAGATACGCAGTATTTT
clone size: once
J gene: TRBJ2-3
V gene: TRBV14
D gene: NA

CDR3 protein: CASSQEGPTATLNYGYTF
CDR3 DNA: TGCGCCAGCAGCCAAGAAGGTCCGACAGCGACGCTAAACTATGGCTACACCTTC
clone size: NA
J gene: TRBJ1-2
V gene: TRBV4-3
D gene: NA

CDR3 protein: CASRDALEEDTQYF
CDR3 DNA: TGTGCCAGCCGGGACGCCCTAGAAGAAGATACGCAGTATTTT
clone size: once
J gene: TRBJ2-3
V gene: TRBV27
D gene: NA

CDR3 protein: CASSPARGSSYEQYF
CDR3 DNA: TGTGCCAGCAGCCCAGCCCGGGGGAGCTCCTACGAGCAGTACTTC
clone size: NA
J gene: TRBJ2-7
V gene: TRBV28
D gene: NA

CDR3 protein: CASSLSPQDSYEQYF
CDR3 DNA: TGTGCCAGCAGCTTATCCCCACAGGACTCCTACGAGCAGTACTTC
clone size: NA
J gene: TRBJ2-7
V gene: TRBV11-2
D gene: NA

CDR3 protein: CASSQEQFNNSPLHF
CDR3 DNA: TGCGCCAGCAGCCAAGAACAGTTTAATAATTCACCCCTCCACTTT
clone size: NA
J gene: TRBJ1-6
V gene: TRBV4-1
D gene: NA

CDR3 protein: CASSEIGGIYNEQFF
CDR3 DNA: TGTGCCAGCAGCGAGATTGGCGGGATCTACAATGAGCAGTTCTTC
clone size: NA
J gene: TRBJ2-1
V gene: TRBV9
D gene: NA

CDR3 protein: CATEQGATDTQYF
CDR3 DNA: TGTGCCACCGAACAGGGGGCCACAGATACGCAGTATTTT
clone size: once
J gene: TRBJ2-3
V gene: TRBV6-6
D gene: TRBD1

CDR3 protein: CASAHRAGSYNEQFF
CDR3 DNA: TGCGCCAGCGCGCACCGAGCAGGGTCCTACAATGAGCAGTTCTTC
clone size: NA
J gene: TRBJ2-1
V gene: TRBV4-1
D gene: NA

CDR3 protein: CAWSVVSGTEAFF
CDR3 DNA: TGTGCCTGGAGTGTGGTTTCGGGCACTGAAGCTTTCTTT
clone size: NA
J gene: TRBJ1-1
V gene: TRBV30
D gene: NA

CDR3 protein: CASSLGGRVEAFF
CDR3 DNA: TGTGCCAGCAGCTTAGGGGGAAGAGTTGAAGCTTTCTTT
clone size: NA
J gene: TRBJ1-1
V gene: TRBV27
D gene: NA

CDR3 protein: CASSETSWGSYNEQFF
CDR3 DNA: TGTGCCAGTAGTGAGACTAGCTGGGGCTCCTACAATGAGCAGTTCTTC
clone size: NA
J gene: TRBJ2-1
V gene: TRBV19
D gene: TRBD2

CDR3 protein: CASSSTGSETQYF
CDR3 DNA: TGCGCCAGCAGTTCTACAGGTTCGGAGACCCAGTACTTC
clone size: NA
J gene: TRBJ2-5
V gene: TRBV10-1
D gene: NA

CDR3 protein: CASSSAESYEQYF
CDR3 DNA: TGTGCCAGTTCCTCGGCAGAGTCCTACGAGCAGTACTTC
clone size: NA
J gene: TRBJ2-7
V gene: TRBV19
D gene: NA

CDR3 protein: CASSLDITAHTDTQYF
CDR3 DNA: TGTGCTAGCAGCTTAGACATAACCGCTCACACAGATACGCAGTATTTT
clone size: NA
J gene: TRBJ2-3
V gene: TRBV7-7
D gene: NA